This TCR beta chain comes out of a study of response to subunit inactivated influenza vaccine. Each CDR3 protein gets one entry after TCRdb re-called the RT-PCR reads with MiXCR. The table records 700,000 to 800,000 distinct CDR3 sequences, under 20% of them present only once. This CDR3 spans 14 amino acids. V lost 1 base and J lost 6, with 13 bases in between. This clonotype was seen only a few times. This TCR derives from a man between 50 and 59 years old who received an inactivated influenza vaccine. The chain combines TRBV12-3 or TRBV12-4 with TRBJ2-7; TRBD1 is a possible D gene (5 bases). The sequencing here drew on PBMCs from blood, taken 4 to 6 days after vaccination. The CDR3 sequence: CASSLGGQPLEQYF. The DNA of the CDR3 is TGTGCCAGCAGTTTAGGGGGCCAGCCCCTCGAGCAGTACTTC.